This T cell receptor (beta chain) was sequenced for a study of T-cell memory formation after mild COVID-19. One entry per CDR3 protein, called by TCRdb with MiXCR from the 5' RACE reads. The table includes about 170,000 distinct CDR3 sequences, 10% to 15% detected once. This clonotype appeared a few times. This clonotype was sampled from a man younger than 35 who had mild COVID-19 (a few samples of this study predate the infection). Cell type and time point are not known. Sequenced sample: PBMCs or a T cell subset sorted from them (not recorded which).

The CDR3 DNA reads as TGCGCCAGCAGCTTCAGCGGGGCCGACGCAGATACGCAGTATTTT. Translated, it gives CASSFSGADADTQYF. This chain connects TRBV5-1 to TRBJ2-3, with 7 nucleotides matching TRBD2. V trimming: 2 bases; J trimming: 4 bases; junction bases outside the gene matches: 7. Germline CDR1 and CDR2: SGHRS and YFSETQ. The CDR3 extends over 15 amino acids.